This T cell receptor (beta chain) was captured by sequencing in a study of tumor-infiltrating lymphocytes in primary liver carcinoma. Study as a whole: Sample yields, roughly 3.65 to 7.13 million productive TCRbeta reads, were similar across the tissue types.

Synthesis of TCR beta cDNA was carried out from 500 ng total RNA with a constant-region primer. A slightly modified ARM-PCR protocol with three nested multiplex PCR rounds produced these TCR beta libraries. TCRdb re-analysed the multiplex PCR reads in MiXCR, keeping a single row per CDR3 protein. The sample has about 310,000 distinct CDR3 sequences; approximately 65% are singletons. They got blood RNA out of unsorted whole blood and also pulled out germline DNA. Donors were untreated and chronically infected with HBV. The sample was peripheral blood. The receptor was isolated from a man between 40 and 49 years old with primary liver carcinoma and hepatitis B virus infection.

The CDR3 DNA is TGTGCCAGCAGTTTGATTATGGAGGGAAGTCTGTACTTC. Protein: CASSLIMEGSLYF. The V gene is TRBV28, the J gene TRBJ2-7; D may be TRBD2 (6 bases). Trimming removed 3 bases from V and 12 bases from J, with 18 bases in between. Per germline, CDR1 MDHEN and CDR2 SYDVKM. The CDR3 runs to 13 residues.